This TCR beta chain was obtained from a study of blood T cell repertoires in COVID-19 (dated by TCRdb to 2018 to 2020). The study in broad terms: Collaborator samples came from the United States, Italy and Spain and covered acute and convalescent phases of COVID-19. The sample metadata nearly always contained a de-identified subject ID, COVID-19 status, age in years and sex. Samples were obtained from the ongoing ImmuneRACE study (first 160 participants) and from about 1,300 subjects provided by 6 global collaborators. Where HLA class I and class II types were available, the types were taken from metadata supplied by the sample provider, not from assay-based typing. The prospective study material was composed of cDNA or gDNA derived from T cells, B-cell-depleted T cells, or PBMCs. A freely available public database, intended as a resource for researchers studying the immune response to SARS-CoV-2, is where the repertoires were released. Subjects who had been exposed to COVID-19, were actively infected with it, or had recovered from it provided the deeply sampled blood TCRbeta repertoires that made up the dataset.

TCRbeta CDR3 regions were amplified from genomic DNA by means of the immunoSEQ Assay, a bias-controlled multiplex PCR. As for the authors' bioinformatics: Within the assay, amplification of reference gene primers was used to estimate how many nucleated cells each sample contained. Sequence reads were collapsed and filtered to measure the absolute abundance of every unique TCRbeta CDR3 rearrangement. Productive Simpson clonality was computed per sample as the square root of Simpson's diversity index over productive rearrangements. Drawn from immuneACCESS, this table holds only the in-frame rearrangements with V and J called that TCRdb kept. Clones are partly lost; checked studies trace under half to an unresolved V gene and leave the rest unexplained. V and J calls and clone size are given by that table; D and trimming were obtained from the DNA. The sample table records about 270,000 clones; about 91% of these occur just once. The ten largest clones capture 2.6% of the sample.

The paper as a whole reports these results and caveats: Clinical and demographic metadata were provided uncurated, with the amount varying by source and participant.

One collaborating source in Seattle enrolled patients during active infection and followed them longitudinally through the course of disease. Collaborating institutions collected whole blood in K2EDTA tubes following their own protocols. Collaborator samples were shipped for TCRbeta analysis as frozen whole blood, isolated PBMCs, or DNA extracted from either sample type. To note about this clone: Its target antigen remains unknown. No base quality values were provided; no much bigger clone lies one nucleotide off.

Its CDR3 holds 13 amino acids, cysteine through phenylalanine. The CDR3 DNA has 39 bases and is translated from base 1. The germline V gene encodes CDR1 SGHTA and CDR2 FQGNSA. At the junction V is shortened by 1 base and J by 4 bases, with 8 bases in between. The TCR sequence derives from a person under 30 with COVID-19, enrolled during active disease. This chain joins TRBV7-2 to TRBJ2-7; the D gene is not confidently resolved. The specimen was peripheral blood. The DNA sequence is as follows: TGTGCCAGCAGCTTAGGCTGGCTTTACGAGCAGTACTTC. Translated, this gives CASSLGWLYEQYF.